The 6 T cell receptor beta chains listed next were all sequenced from one sample in a study of metastatic and nonmetastatic thyroid tumors. TCRdb re-called clones from the PCR reads using MiXCR. The profile shows more than 20,000 clones, 24% of them singletons. All patients reached thyroid surgery having received no treatment beforehand. The sequenced sample consisted of tumor tissue. The receptor source for this set is a female donor with papillary thyroid cancer or a benign thyroid nodule (not recorded which). Some clones in this sample may be carry-over from other donors' samples.

The chain recombines TRBV11-2 with TRBJ1-1; D perhaps matches TRBD1 (5 bases). Trimming pared 0 bases from V and 1 base from J, leaving 6 bases between. CDR1 and CDR2 from the germline V gene are SGHAT and FQNNGV. This CDR3 contains 14 residues. For the CDR3, the DNA is TGTGCCAGCAGCTTAGAGGGGCCGAACACTGAAGCTTTCTTT. Its protein product is CASSLEGPNTEAFF.

This clone was recorded at least ten times. This rearrangement joins TRBV27 to TRBJ2-1, with 7 bases identical to TRBD2. Germline CDR1 and CDR2: MNHEY and SMNVEV (reference sequence). The ends lost 8 bases at V and 0 bases at J; junction bases unmatched: 16. The CDR3 is 18 residues long. The CDR3 region is CASASPASGVSSYNEQFF. The CDR3 DNA sequence: TGTGCCAGCGCCAGCCCGGCTAGCGGAGTCAGCTCCTACAATGAGCAGTTCTTC.

The chain employs TRBV7-8 and TRBJ1-5; no clear D gene. This CDR3 is 14 amino acids long. Germline V gene lookup returns CDR1 SGHVS and CDR2 FQNEAQ. V was shortened by 5 bases and J by 4 bases, with 12 bases between the two germline ends. The CDR3 sequence: CASSEQELNQPQHF. The CDR3, as DNA: TGTGCCAGCAGCGAGCAGGAGCTGAATCAGCCCCAGCATTTT.

In this sample, this clone turned up a few times. This chain links TRBV28 with TRBJ1-1, with a weak D call TRBD1 (6 bases). This CDR3 comprises 14 residues. The germline V gene encodes CDR1 MDHEN and CDR2 SYDVKM. Trimming took 7 bases from V and 5 from J, leaving 17 bases between them. The CDR3 region has the DNA TGTGCCAGCAATTTTCAGGGGAGGAAGACTGAAGCTTTCTTT. Its translation: CASNFQGRKTEAFF.

By share, this clone ranks as medium-sized (0.01 to 0.1%). This chain connects TRBV28 to TRBJ2-7; no reliable D call. V was trimmed by 3 bases and J by 0 bases, leaving 12 bases between them. Germline CDR1 and CDR2: MDHEN and SYDVKM. This CDR3 has 15 amino acids. Here the CDR3 reads CASSFERIASYEQYF. DNA of the CDR3: TGTGCCAGCAGTTTTGAAAGGATAGCCTCCTACGAGCAGTACTTC. The full variable domain, its missing parts supplied by reference TRBV28 and TRBJ2-7, is DVKVTQSSRYLVKRTGEKVFLECVQDMDHENMFWYRQDPGLGLRLIYFSYDVKMKEKGDIPEGYSVSREKKERFSLILESASTNQTSMYLCASSFERIASYEQYFGPGTRLTVT.

Within the sample, this clone is medium-sized. This chain links TRBV20-1 with TRBJ2-7; D uncertain. Trimming removed 2 bases from V and 2 bases from J, with 10 bases in between. CDR1 and CDR2 (germline): DFQATT, SNEGSKA (reference sequence). CDR3 size: 13 residues. This CDR3 reads CSARSPVTYEQYF. Here the CDR3 DNA reads TGCAGTGCTAGATCCCCGGTGACCTACGAGCAGTACTTC.